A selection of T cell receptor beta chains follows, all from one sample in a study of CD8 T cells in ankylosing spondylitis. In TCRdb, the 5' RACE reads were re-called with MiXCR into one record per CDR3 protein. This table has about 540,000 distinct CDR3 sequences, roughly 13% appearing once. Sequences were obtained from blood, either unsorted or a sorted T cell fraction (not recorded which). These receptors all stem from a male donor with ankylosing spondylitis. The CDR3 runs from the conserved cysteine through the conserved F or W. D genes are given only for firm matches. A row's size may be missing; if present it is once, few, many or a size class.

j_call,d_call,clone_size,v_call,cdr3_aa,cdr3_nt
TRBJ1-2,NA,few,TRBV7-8,CASSLQRGGYGYTF,TGTGCCAGCAGCCTTCAAAGGGGGGGATATGGCTACACCTTC
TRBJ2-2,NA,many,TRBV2,CASIAQSSGGELFF,TGTGCCAGCATTGCTCAGAGCTCGGGCGGGGAGCTGTTTTTT
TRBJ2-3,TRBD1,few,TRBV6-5,CASSLLGQGRTDTQYF,TGTGCCAGCAGTTTACTAGGACAGGGACGCACAGATACGCAGTATTTT
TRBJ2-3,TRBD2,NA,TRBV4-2,CASSQASGSLSSTDTQYF,TGTGCCAGCAGCCAGGCTAGCGGGAGCCTATCTAGCACAGATACGCAGTATTTT
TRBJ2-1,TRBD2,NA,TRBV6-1,CASRQLAGVGNEQFF,TGTGCCAGCAGACAACTAGCGGGAGTCGGAAATGAGCAGTTCTTC
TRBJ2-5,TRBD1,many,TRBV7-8,CASSLARTGGLETQYF,TGTGCCAGCAGCTTAGCGCGGACAGGGGGCTTAGAGACCCAGTACTTC
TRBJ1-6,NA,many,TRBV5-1,CASSRTSPSNSPLHF,TGCGCCAGCAGTCGAACGAGTCCCAGCAATTCACCCCTCCACTTT
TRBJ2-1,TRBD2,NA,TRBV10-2,CASSPLSPSGRASISAEQFF,TGCGCCAGCAGCCCGCTTTCTCCTAGCGGGAGGGCCTCAATATCGGCTGAGCAGTTCTTC
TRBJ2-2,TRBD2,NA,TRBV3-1,CASSPGTSVSTGELFF,TGTGCCAGCAGCCCCGGGACTAGCGTGAGCACCGGGGAGCTGTTTTTT
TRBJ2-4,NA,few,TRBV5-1,CASSSRRNLAKNIQYF,TGCGCCAGCAGCTCCAGACGGAACCTAGCCAAAAACATTCAGTACTTC
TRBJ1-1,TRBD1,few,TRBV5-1,CASSLAGQVNTEAFF,TGCGCCAGCAGCTTGGCGGGACAGGTGAACACTGAAGCTTTCTTT
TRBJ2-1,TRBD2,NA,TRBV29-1,CSVGGGIYNEQFF,TGCAGCGTTGGGGGGGGGATTTACAATGAGCAGTTCTTC
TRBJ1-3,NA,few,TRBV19,CASSFGGINTIYF,TGTGCCAGTAGTTTCGGGGGAATAAACACCATATATTTT
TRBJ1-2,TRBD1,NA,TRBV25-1,CASSAGTGDLEGYTF,TGTGCCAGCAGTGCGGGGACAGGGGATCTGGAGGGCTACACCTTC
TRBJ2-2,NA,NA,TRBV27,CASRGGTFFNGELFF,TGTGCCAGCAGAGGGGGAACTTTCTTCAACGGGGAGCTGTTTTTT
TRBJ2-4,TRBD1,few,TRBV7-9,CASSSWTGLDKNIQYF,TGTGCCAGCAGCTCATGGACAGGGCTTGACAAAAACATTCAGTACTTC
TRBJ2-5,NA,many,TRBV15,CATSRAQTSLRETQYF,TGTGCCACCAGCAGAGCCCAGACAAGTCTTAGGGAGACCCAGTACTTC
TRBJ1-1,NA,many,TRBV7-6,CASSLVGGRITEAFF,TGTGCCAGCAGCTTAGTTGGGGGGCGCATTACTGAAGCTTTCTTT
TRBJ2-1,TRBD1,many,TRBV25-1,CASSDYGGQGNEQFF,TGTGCCAGCAGTGATTACGGGGGACAGGGAAATGAGCAGTTCTTC
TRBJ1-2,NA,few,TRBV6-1,CASAKSESAYGYTF,TGTGCCAGCGCCAAGTCAGAGAGCGCCTATGGCTACACCTTC
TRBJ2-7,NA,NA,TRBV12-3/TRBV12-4,CASSLQSQGEQYF,TGTGCCAGCAGTTTACAGAGCCAGGGTGAGCAGTACTTC
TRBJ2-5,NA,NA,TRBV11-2,CASSSDPAGGGETQYF,TGTGCCAGCAGCTCCGACCCTGCTGGAGGAGGGGAGACCCAGTACTTC
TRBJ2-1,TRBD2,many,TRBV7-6,CASSLQAGVILGEQFF,TGTGCCAGCAGTCTACAAGCGGGAGTAATCCTTGGTGAGCAGTTCTTC
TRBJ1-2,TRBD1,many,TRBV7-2,CASSLAAPGQSIGYTF,TGTGCCAGCAGCTTAGCCGCCCCGGGACAGTCGATTGGCTACACCTTC
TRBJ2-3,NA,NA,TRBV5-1,CASSLAQRTTDTQYF,TGCGCCAGCAGCTTGGCTCAGCGGACCACAGATACGCAGTATTTT
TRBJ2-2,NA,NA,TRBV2,CASSLRPGGTGELFF,TGTGCCAGCAGTCTCCGACCTGGGGGCACCGGGGAGCTGTTTTTT
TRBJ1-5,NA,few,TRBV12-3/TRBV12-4,CASSLGGGAGQPQHF,TGTGCCAGCAGTTTAGGAGGAGGGGCAGGACAGCCCCAGCATTTT
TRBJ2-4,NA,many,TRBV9,CASTRGRVAKNIQYF,TGTGCCAGCACTAGGGGGAGGGTTGCCAAAAACATTCAGTACTTC
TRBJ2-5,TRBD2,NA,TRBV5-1,CASSFPPSSGRAWETQYF,TGCGCCAGCAGCTTCCCCCCATCTAGCGGGAGGGCTTGGGAGACCCAGTACTTC
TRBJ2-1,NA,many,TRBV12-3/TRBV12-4,CASSNELPYNEQFF,TGTGCCAGCAGCAACGAACTCCCCTACAATGAGCAGTTCTTC
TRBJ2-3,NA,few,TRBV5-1,CASSFNRGGLDTQYF,TGCGCCAGCAGCTTCAACAGGGGGGGTTTGGATACGCAGTATTTT